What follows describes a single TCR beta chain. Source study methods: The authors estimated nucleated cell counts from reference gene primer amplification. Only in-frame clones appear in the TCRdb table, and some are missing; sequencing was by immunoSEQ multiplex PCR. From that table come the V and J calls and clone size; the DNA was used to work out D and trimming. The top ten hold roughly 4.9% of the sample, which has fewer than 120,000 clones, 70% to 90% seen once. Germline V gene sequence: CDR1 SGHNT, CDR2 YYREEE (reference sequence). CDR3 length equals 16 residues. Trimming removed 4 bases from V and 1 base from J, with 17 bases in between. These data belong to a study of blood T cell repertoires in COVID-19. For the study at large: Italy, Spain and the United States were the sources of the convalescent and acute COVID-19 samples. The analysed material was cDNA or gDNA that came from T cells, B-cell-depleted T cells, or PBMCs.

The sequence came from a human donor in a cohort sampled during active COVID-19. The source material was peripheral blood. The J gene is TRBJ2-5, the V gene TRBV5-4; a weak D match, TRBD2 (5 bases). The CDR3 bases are TGTGCCAGCAGCCGATATCTGGACGGAGGCCAAGAGACCCAGTACTTC. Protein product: CASSRYLDGGQETQYF.